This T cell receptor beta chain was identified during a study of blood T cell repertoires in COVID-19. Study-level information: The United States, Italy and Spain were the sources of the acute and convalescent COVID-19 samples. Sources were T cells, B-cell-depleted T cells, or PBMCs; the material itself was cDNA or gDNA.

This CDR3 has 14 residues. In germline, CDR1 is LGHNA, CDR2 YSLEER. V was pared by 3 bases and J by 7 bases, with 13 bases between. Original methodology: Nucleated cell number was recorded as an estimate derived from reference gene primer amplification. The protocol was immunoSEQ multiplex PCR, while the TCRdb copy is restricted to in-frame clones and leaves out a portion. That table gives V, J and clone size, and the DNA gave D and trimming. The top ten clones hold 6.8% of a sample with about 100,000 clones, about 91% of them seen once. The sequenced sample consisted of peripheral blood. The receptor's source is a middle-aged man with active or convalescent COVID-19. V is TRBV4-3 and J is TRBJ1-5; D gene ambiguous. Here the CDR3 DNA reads TGCGCCAGCAGCCAGCGGGGTGTCGACCAGCCCCAGCATTTT. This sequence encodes CASSQRGVDQPQHF.